This T cell receptor (beta chain) was sequenced for a study of T cell repertoires in cytomegalovirus infection. The length of the CDR3 is 16 residues. V lost 2 bases and J 5 bases, leaving 17 bases between the germline ends. CDR1 and CDR2 from the germline V gene are SGHDT and YYEEEE. As regards this clonotype: Its specificity is not known.

TCRdb re-analysed the reads in MiXCR, keeping a single row per CDR3 protein. Counted here are approximately 990,000 distinct CDR3 sequences, about a third occurring once; the ten biggest clones make up 13%. Points from the study as a whole: Carriers of CMV plus the relevant HLA were identified by cumulative public TCR beta family frequency.

The sample was cultured CD8+ T cells from PBMCs, taken from culture after CMV antigen stimulation. The genes are TRBV5-6 and TRBJ1-5; D remains unclear. The receptor was isolated from a human donor in good health (CMV status not recorded). Some clones in this sample may be carry-over from other donors' samples. Here the CDR3 reads CASSFRRQEIDQPQHF. The CDR3 DNA sequence: TGTGCCAGCAGCTTCCGTCGGCAGGAAATTGATCAGCCCCAGCATTTT.